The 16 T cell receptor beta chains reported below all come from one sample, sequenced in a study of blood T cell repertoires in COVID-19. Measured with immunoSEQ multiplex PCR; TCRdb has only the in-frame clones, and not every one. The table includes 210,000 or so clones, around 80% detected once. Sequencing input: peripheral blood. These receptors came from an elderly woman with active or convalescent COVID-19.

CDR3 DNA sequence: TGTGCCAGCAAAAGGGGGCGGGACAGGGCCTCCAATCAGCCCCAGCATTTT. It translates to CASKRGRDRASNQPQHF. The V call is TRBV11-3, the J call TRBJ1-5, with 9 bases matching TRBD1. The germline gives CDR1 SGHNT, CDR2 YENEEA. V shed 7 bases, J shed 3 bases, and the junction held 13 bases outside the gene matches. The CDR3 is 17 residues long.

The CDR3 DNA follows: TGTGCCAGCAGCGGTCGCCAGGGGGACCCTGGAAACACCATATATTTT. Its protein is CASSGRQGDPGNTIYF. V and J are TRBV3-1 (or the pseudogene TRBV3-2) and TRBJ1-3, with 7 bases that match TRBD1. In germline, CDR1 is LGHDT, CDR2 YNNKEL (reference sequence). After removal of 5 bases from V and 2 bases from J, the junction contained 9 bases not matched to a gene. CDR3 length: 16 amino acids.

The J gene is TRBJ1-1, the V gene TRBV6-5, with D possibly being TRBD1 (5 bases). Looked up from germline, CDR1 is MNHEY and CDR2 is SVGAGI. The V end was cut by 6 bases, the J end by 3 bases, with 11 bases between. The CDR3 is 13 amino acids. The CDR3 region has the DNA TGTGCCAGCAGGGCGGGGCCCTACACTGAAGCTTTCTTT. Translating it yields CASRAGPYTEAFF.

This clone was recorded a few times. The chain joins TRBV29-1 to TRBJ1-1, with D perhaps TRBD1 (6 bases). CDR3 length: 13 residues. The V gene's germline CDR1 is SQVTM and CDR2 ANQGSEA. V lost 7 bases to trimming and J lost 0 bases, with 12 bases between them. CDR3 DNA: TGCAGCGCTCGACAGGCCATGAACACTGAAGCTTTCTTT. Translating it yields CSARQAMNTEAFF.

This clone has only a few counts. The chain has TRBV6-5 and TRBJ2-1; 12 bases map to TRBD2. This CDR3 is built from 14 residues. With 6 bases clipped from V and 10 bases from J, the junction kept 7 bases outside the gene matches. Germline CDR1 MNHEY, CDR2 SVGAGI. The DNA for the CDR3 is TGTGCCAGCAGCCTAGCGGGAGGGCCAGTGGAGCAGTTCTTC. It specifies CASSLAGGPVEQFF.

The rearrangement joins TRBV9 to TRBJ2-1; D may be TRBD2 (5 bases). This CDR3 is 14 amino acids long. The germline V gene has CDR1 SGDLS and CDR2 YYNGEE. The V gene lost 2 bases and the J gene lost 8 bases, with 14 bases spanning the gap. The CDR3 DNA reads TGTGCCAGCAGCGTGCTGCCTAGCACCCATGAGCAGTTCTTC. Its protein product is CASSVLPSTHEQFF.

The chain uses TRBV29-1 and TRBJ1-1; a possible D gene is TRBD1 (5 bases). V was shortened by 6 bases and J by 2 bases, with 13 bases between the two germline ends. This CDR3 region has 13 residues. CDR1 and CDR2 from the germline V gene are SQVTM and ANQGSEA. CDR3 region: CSVWTQRNTEAFF. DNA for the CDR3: TGCAGCGTCTGGACACAACGTAACACTGAAGCTTTCTTT.

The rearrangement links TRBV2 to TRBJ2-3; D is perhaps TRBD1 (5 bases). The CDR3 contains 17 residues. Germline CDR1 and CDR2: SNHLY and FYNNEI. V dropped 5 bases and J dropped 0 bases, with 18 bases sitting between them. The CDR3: CASSPLRTGASTDTQYF. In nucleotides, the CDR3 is TGTGCCAGCAGTCCTCTAAGAACTGGGGCTAGCACAGATACGCAGTATTTT.

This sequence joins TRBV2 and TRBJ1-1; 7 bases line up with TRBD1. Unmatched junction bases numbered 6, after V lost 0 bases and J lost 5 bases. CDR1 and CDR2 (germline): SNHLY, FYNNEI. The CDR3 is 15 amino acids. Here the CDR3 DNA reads TGTGCCAGCAGTGAAGCCCTCAGGACAGGTACTGAAGCTTTCTTT. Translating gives CASSEALRTGTEAFF.

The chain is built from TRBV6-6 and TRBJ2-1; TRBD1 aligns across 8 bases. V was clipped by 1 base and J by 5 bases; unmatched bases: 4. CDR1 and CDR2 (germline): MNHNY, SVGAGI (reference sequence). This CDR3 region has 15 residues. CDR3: CASSYFQGANNEQFF. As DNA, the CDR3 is TGTGCCAGCAGTTACTTTCAGGGGGCTAACAATGAGCAGTTCTTC.

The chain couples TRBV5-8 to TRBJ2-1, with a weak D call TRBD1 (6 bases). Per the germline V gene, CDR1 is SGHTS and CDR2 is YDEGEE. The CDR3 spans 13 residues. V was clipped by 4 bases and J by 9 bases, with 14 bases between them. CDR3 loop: CASSQPGVSEQFF. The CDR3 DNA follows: TGTGCCAGCAGCCAGCCAGGGGTTAGTGAGCAGTTCTTC.

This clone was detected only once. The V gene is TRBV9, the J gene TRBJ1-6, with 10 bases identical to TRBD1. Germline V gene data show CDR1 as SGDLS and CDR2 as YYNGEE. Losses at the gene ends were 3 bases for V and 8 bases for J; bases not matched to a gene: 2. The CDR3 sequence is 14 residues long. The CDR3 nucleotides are TGTGCCAGCAGCGCCGGACAGGGGGATTCACCCCTCCACTTT. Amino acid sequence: CASSAGQGDSPLHF.

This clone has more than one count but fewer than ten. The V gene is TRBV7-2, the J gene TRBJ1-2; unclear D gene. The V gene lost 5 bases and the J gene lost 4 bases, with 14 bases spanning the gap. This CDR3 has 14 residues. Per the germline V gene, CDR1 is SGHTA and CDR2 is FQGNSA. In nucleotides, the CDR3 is TGTGCCAGCAGCCTACAACGAGGGCCCTATGGCTACACCTTC. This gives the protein CASSLQRGPYGYTF.

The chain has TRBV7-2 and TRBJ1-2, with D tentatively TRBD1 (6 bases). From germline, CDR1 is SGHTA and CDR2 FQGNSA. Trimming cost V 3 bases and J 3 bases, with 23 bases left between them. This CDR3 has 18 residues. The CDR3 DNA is TGTGCCAGCAGCTTTTCAGGTGGTGGGGGGGGCCCTGACTATGGCTACACCTTC. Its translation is CASSFSGGGGGPDYGYTF.

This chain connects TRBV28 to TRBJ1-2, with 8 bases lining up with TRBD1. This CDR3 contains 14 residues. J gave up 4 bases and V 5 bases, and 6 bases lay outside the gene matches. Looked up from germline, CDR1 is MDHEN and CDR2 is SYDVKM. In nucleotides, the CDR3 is TGTGCCAGCAGTCGGACAGGGTTAGGCTATGGCTACACCTTC. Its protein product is CASSRTGLGYGYTF.

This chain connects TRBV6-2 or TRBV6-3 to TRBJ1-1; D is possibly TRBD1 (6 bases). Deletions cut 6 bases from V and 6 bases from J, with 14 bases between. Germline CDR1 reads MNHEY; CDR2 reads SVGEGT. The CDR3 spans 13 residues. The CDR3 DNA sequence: TGTGCCAGCAGCCCCAACAGGGCTGCTGAAGCTTTCTTT. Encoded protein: CASSPNRAAEAFF.